This T cell receptor beta chain was captured in a study of T cell repertoires in cytomegalovirus infection. Looking at the study overall: A matching HLA type, together with CMV infection, was signaled by public TCR beta signatures.

This clonotype was detected many times. Its antigen is not known. Broader study findings: Cumulative frequency (of public TCR beta family members) identified carriers of CMV plus the relevant HLA. Ex vivo responses were dominated by HLA-C-restricted CMV-specific TCR beta clonotypes.

V gave up 4 bases and J gave up 1 base, with 10 bases separating them. CDR1 is SGHTA and CDR2 is FQGTGA in the germline V gene. The CDR3 totals 14 residues. A single record per CDR3 protein comes from TCRdb applying MiXCR to the reads. The data hold 150,000 to 200,000 distinct CDR3 sequences, with 15% to 20% observed a single time. Sequencing was carried out using PBMCs. This sequence was found in a human donor in good health (CMV status not recorded). Some clones in this sample may be carry-over from other donors' samples. The chain is built from TRBV7-3 and TRBJ2-5, with D possibly being TRBD1 (6 bases). As DNA, the CDR3 is TGTGCCAGCAGCTCGGACAGCTCCCAAGAGACCCAGTACTTC. It codes for CASSSDSSQETQYF.